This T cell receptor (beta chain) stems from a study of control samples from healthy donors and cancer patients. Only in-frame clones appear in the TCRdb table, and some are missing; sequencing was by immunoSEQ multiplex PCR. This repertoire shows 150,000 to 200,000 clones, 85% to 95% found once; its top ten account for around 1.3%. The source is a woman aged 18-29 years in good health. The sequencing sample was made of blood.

The CDR3 bases are TGTGCCAGCAGCCAAGTAAGGCTCAATGAGCAGTTCTTC. Amino acids: CASSQVRLNEQFF. V is TRBV3-1 (or the pseudogene TRBV3-2) and J is TRBJ2-1; no clear D gene. V was cut by 1 base and J by 6 bases, with 7 bases left in between. The CDR3 length is 13 residues. The germline gives CDR1 LGHDT, CDR2 YNNKEL (reference sequence).